Here is one T cell receptor (beta chain) with its context. The record originates from a study of T cell changes during pregnancy in multiple sclerosis. Germline loops: CDR1 LNHDA, CDR2 SQIVND (reference sequence). CDR3 length equals 16 residues. The V gene end was trimmed by 0 bases and the J gene end by 5 bases; junction bases not matched to a gene: 8. The protocol was immunoSEQ multiplex PCR, while the TCRdb copy is restricted to in-frame clones and leaves out a portion. Of 45,000 or so clones in the sample, more than 85% are singletons; the top ten hold 7.5% to 9%. This sequence joins TRBV19 and TRBJ1-2; 8 nucleotides match TRBD1. The specimen comprised CD8+ T cells from peripheral blood mononuclear cells, sampled after pregnancy. This receptor was identified in a female donor with multiple sclerosis, enrolled in a pregnancy study. In nucleotides, the CDR3 is TGTGCCAGTAGTATAGATCTCGGGGACAGGCTATATGGCTACACCTTC. As protein: CASSIDLGDRLYGYTF.